This T cell receptor (beta chain) came from a study of cytomegalovirus exposure and HLA in healthy donors. The PCR had 60 Vbeta and 13 Jbeta primers. Profiled with immunoSEQ multiplex PCR; TCRdb holds only in-frame clones, not every one. The table lists fewer than 100,000 clones, 60% to 80% of them singletons. To note about this clone: What it binds is unknown.

Regarding the study as a whole: Cytomegalovirus status, reportedly, was diagnosed with high specificity and sensitivity by the classifier.

Germline assignment: CDR1 MDHEN and CDR2 SYDVKM. Trimming took 3 bases from V and 4 from J, leaving 15 bases between them. CDR3 length: 16 residues. The clonotype comes from a female donor in good health and CMV-seronegative. V and J are TRBV28 and TRBJ1-4; a possible D gene is TRBD1 (5 bases). The sequenced sample was PBMCs. The CDR3 is CASSLGGDGYNEKLFF. In nucleotides, the CDR3 is TGTGCCAGCAGTTTGGGGGGGGACGGGTATAATGAAAAACTGTTTTTT.